Listed below are T cell receptor beta chains from one sample, sequenced in a study of T cells in Graves' hyperthyroidism and ophthalmopathy. TCRdb reprocessed the multiplex PCR reads via MiXCR and lists one record per CDR3 protein. This sample has about 550,000 distinct CDR3 sequences, with roughly 20% found just once. Specimen: blood. The receptors were gathered from a man between 18 and 29 years old with Graves' hyperthyroidism. Each CDR3 is given without its conserved first and last residue. The order of the fields is V gene, D gene, J gene, CDR3 protein. The D gene is left open where the match is weak.

TRBV20-1,-,TRBJ1-2,SARARTYGYT
TRBV24-1,TRBD1,TRBJ2-4,ATSDLDREGDIQY
TRBV11-2,-,TRBJ2-5,ASSLSGIRAQY
TRBV20-1,-,TRBJ1-5,SARSQAYNQPQH
TRBV27,-,TRBJ1-1,ASSLSIVNTEAF
TRBV12-3/TRBV12-4,TRBD1,TRBJ2-7,ASSPRGTGSHEQY
TRBV24-1,-,TRBJ2-2,ATSDLRTRERPLTGELF
TRBV6-5,TRBD1,TRBJ2-2,ASSYGDREVFGGELF
TRBV3-1,TRBD1,TRBJ1-5,ASRQTGADQPQH
TRBV5-1,-,TRBJ2-7,ASSLAQNNEQY
TRBV20-1,-,TRBJ1-1,SARVRGLNTEAF
TRBV28,-,TRBJ2-7,ASSFVTAHREQY
TRBV30,TRBD2,TRBJ2-7,AWSASGGYEQY
TRBV28,TRBD1,TRBJ2-5,ASTHRQGAGTQY
TRBV19,-,TRBJ2-5,ASSTRGIQETQY
TRBV19,-,TRBJ1-6,ASSPATGSNSPLH
TRBV6-2/TRBV6-3,TRBD1,TRBJ1-1,ASRRQGVREAF
TRBV7-9,-,TRBJ2-4,ASSPTGIVGKNIQY
TRBV28,TRBD1,TRBJ1-5,ASSPHRGGNQPQH
TRBV6-1,-,TRBJ1-2,ASRNGYGYT
TRBV11-2,-,TRBJ1-1,ASSWGGTNTEAF
TRBV20-1,TRBD1,TRBJ1-1,SARQGMNTEAF
TRBV12-3/TRBV12-4,-,TRBJ1-5,ASSILRRGVGGKQPQH
TRBV7-8,TRBD2,TRBJ2-2,ASSLSSGGAWNTGELF
TRBV5-6,-,TRBJ1-3,ASSFGQPADTIY
TRBV6-1,-,TRBJ1-1,ASSESSGGAPEAF
TRBV6-1,-,TRBJ2-6,ASRRRGAGANVLT
TRBV6-1,-,TRBJ2-7,ASTSYGRRSYEQY
TRBV28,-,TRBJ2-5,ASSFDGGRKTQY
TRBV2,-,TRBJ1-1,ASSEGIMNTEAF
TRBV4-1,-,TRBJ2-5,ASSPPGLPRETQY
TRBV6-1,-,TRBJ2-7,AGGAYEQY
TRBV6-5,-,TRBJ1-1,ASSYSATGSTEAF
TRBV6-1,-,TRBJ1-6,ASSTAKSSYNSPLH
TRBV6-5,TRBD1,TRBJ2-2,ASSYSWGQGTGELF
TRBV5-1,TRBD1,TRBJ1-1,ASSLGPQGGAEAF
TRBV27,-,TRBJ2-3,ASTGTDTQY
TRBV7-9,-,TRBJ1-3,ASSKQATGNTIY
TRBV28,-,TRBJ2-5,ASSFAVRWGDQETKY